The 5 T cell receptor beta chains reported below all come from one sample, sequenced in a study of blood T cell repertoires in COVID-19. The assay was immunoSEQ multiplex PCR, and TCRdb's table has in-frame clones only and misses some. This sample has 150,000 to 200,000 clones, with approximately 80% found just once. The sequencing sample was made of PBMCs or T cells enriched from blood (not recorded which). Receptors originate from a woman between 50 and 59 years old who had recovered from COVID-19.

This sequence joins TRBV4-1 and TRBJ2-1; TRBD2 matches at 13 bases. CDR1 and CDR2 (germline): MGHRA, YSYEKL. The CDR3 is 15 residues long. The junction had 8 bases not matched to a gene; V was cut back by 6 bases and J by 9 bases. CDR3 residues: CASSRLTSGGGEQFF. For the CDR3, the DNA is TGCGCCAGCAGTCGACTTACTAGCGGGGGGGGTGAGCAGTTCTTC.

This clone was counted a single time. The rearrangement links TRBV29-1 to TRBJ1-5, with unresolved D. Germline V gene data show CDR1 as SQVTM and CDR2 as ANQGSEA. CDR3 length: 12 amino acids. V was trimmed by 6 bases and J by 3 bases, leaving 9 bases between them. The CDR3 protein is CSVATNNQPQHF. The CDR3 bases are TGCAGCGTGGCCACAAACAATCAGCCCCAGCATTTT.

The rearrangement joins TRBV18 to TRBJ1-2; unclear D gene. Germline V gene data show CDR1 as KGHSH and CDR2 as LQKENI. V was cut by 1 base and J by 0 bases, with 12 bases left in between. CDR3 length: 16 amino acids. The CDR3 loop is CASSPRSDGPNYGYTF. The CDR3 DNA is TGTGCCAGCTCACCACGGAGTGACGGCCCTAACTATGGCTACACCTTC.

The chain combines TRBV9 with TRBJ2-5; tentatively, D is TRBD1 (6 bases). V was trimmed by 0 bases and J by 6 bases, leaving 15 bases between them. Per the germline V gene, CDR1 is SGDLS and CDR2 is YYNGEE. The CDR3 has 15 amino acids. The CDR3 DNA reads TGTGCCAGCAGCGTAGGGTTCAGGGGCGTGAAGACCCAGTACTTC. It codes for CASSVGFRGVKTQYF.

V is TRBV19 and J is TRBJ1-5; D remains ambiguous. The V end was cut by 7 bases, the J end by 6 bases, with 34 bases between. The germline V gene has CDR1 LNHDA and CDR2 SQIVND (reference sequence). This CDR3 contains 20 residues. The CDR3 nucleotides read TGTGCCAGTACTCCGGGCCCAGTAACCGCGGGTACAATGGTGGGTCAGCCCCAGCATTTT. Amino acids: CASTPGPVTAGTMVGQPQHF.